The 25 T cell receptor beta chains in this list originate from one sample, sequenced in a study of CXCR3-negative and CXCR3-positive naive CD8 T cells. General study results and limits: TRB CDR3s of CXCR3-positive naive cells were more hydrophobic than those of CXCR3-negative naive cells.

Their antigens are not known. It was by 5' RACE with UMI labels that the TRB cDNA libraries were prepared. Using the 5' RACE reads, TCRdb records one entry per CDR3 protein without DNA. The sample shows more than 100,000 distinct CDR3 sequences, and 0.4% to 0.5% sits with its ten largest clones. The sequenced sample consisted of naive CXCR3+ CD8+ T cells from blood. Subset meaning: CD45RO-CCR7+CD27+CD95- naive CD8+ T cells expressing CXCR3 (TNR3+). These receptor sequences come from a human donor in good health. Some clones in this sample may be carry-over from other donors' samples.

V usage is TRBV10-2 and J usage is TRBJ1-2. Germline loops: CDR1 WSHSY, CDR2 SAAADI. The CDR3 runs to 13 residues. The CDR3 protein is CASSVASNYGYTF.

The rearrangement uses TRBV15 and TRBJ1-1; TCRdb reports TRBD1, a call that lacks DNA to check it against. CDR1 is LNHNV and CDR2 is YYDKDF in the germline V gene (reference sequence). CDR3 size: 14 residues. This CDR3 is CATSGDRDGTEAFF.

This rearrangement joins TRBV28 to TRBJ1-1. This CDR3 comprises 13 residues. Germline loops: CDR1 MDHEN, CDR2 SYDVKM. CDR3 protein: CASSLGWGTEAFF.

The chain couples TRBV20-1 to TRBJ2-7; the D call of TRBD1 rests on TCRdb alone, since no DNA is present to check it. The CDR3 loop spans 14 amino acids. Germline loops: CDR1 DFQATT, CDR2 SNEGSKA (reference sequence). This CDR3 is CSARNRGHGYEQYF.

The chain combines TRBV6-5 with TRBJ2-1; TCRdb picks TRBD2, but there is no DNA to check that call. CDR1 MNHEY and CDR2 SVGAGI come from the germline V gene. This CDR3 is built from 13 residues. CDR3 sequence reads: CASTLLGSNEQFF.

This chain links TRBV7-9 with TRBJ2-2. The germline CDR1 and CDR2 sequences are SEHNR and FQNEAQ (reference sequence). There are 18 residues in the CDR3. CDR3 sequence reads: CASSTERGAFANTGELFF.

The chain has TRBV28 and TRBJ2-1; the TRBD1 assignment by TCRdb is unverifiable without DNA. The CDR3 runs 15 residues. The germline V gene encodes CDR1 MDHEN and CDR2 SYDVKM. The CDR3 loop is CASSLTTGGAQYEFF.

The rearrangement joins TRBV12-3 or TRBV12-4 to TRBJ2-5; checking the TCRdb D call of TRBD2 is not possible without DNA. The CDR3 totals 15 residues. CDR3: CASSLIAGGGETQYF.

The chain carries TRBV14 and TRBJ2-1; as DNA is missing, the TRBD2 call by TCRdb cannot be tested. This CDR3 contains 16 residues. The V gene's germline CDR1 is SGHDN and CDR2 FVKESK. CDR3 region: CASSPPSGLAPHEQFF.

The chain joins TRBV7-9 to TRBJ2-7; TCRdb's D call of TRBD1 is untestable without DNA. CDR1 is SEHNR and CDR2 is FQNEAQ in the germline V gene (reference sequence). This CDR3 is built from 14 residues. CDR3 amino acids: CASSLVGTGYEQYF.

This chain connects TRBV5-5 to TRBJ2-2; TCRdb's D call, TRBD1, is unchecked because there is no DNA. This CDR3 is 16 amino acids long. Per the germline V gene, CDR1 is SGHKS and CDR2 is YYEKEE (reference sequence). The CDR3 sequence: CASSSRDRGNTGELFF.

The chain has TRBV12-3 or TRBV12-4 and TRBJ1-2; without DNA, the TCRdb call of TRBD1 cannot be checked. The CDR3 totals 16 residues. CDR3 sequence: CASSLPRTAANYGYTF.

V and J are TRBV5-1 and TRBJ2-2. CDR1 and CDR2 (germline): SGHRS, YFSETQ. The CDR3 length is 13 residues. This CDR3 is CASSPENTGELFF.

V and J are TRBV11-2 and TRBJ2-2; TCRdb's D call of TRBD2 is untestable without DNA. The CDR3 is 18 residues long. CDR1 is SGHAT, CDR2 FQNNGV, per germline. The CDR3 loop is CASSALSGGAGYTGELFF.

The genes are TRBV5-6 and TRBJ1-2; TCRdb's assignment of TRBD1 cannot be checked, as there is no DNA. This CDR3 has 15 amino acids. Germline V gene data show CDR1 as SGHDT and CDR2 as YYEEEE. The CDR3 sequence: CASSSSTGVIYGYTF.

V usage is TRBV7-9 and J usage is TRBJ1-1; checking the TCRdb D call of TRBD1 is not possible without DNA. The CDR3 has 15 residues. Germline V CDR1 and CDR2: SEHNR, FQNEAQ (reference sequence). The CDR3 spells CASSLARGLITEAFF. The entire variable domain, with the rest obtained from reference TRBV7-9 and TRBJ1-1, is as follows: DTGVSQNPRHKITKRGQNVTFRCDPISEHNRLYWYRQTLGQGPEFLTYFQNEAQLEKSRLLSDRFSAERPKGSFSTLEIQRTEQGDSAMYLCASSLARGLITEAFFGQGTRLTVV.

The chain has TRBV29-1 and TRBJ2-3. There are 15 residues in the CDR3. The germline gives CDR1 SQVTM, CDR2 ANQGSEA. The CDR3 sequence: CSVDDSGGLTDTQYF.

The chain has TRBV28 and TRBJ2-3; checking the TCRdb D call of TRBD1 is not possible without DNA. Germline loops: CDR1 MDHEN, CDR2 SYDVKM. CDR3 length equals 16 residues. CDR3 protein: CASSLRRGQGADTQYF.

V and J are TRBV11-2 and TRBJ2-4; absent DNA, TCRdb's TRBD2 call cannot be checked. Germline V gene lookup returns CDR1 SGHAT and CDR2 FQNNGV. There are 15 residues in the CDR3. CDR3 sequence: CASSHGTLAKNIQYF.

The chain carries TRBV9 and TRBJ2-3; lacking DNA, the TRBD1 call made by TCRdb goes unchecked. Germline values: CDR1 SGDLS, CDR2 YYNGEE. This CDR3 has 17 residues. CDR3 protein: CASSVEGGPSFTDTQYF. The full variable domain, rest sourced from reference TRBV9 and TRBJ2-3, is DSGVTQTPKHLITATGQRVTLRCSPRSGDLSVYWYQQSLDQGLQFLIQYYNGEERAKGNILERFSAQQFPDLHSELNLSSLELGDSALYFCASSVEGGPSFTDTQYFGPGTRLTVL.

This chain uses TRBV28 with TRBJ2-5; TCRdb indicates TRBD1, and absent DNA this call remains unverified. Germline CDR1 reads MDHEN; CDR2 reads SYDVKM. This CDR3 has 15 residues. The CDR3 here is CASSETTGRRETQYF.

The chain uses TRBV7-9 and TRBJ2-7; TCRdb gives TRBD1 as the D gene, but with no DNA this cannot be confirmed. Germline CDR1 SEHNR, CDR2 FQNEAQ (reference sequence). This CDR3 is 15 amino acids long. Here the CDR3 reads CASSPQGGAGREQYF.

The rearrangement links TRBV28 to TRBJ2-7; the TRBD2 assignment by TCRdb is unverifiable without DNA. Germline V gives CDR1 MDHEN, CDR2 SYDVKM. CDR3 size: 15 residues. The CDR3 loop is CASSPLAGEGYEQYF.

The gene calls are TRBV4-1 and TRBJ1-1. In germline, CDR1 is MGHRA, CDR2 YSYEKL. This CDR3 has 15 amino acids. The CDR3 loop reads CASSRIQSTSTEAFF.

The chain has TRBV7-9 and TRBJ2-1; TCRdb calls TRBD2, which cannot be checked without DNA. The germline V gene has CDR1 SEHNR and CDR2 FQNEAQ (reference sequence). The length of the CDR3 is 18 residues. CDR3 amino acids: CASSQRVIGLAVYNEQFF.